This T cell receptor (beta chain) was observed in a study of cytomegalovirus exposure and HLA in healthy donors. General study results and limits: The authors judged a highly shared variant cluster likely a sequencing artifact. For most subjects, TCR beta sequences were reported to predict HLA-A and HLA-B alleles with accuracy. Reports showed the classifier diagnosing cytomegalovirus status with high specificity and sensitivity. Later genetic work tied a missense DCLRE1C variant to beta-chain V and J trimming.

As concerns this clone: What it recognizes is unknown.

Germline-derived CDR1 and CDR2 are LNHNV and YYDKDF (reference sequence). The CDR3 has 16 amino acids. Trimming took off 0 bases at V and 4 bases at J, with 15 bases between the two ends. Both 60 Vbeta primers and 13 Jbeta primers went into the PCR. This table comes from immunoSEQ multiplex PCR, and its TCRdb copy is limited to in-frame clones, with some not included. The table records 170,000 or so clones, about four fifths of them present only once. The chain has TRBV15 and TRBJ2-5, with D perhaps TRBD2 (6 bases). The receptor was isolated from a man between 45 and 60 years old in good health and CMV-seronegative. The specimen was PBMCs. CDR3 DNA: TGTGCCACCAGCAGAGATGGGGGGAGAAGGAGAGAGACCCAGTACTTC. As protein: CATSRDGGRRRETQYF.